This entry lists 21 T cell receptor beta chains sequenced from one sample in a study of blood T cell repertoires in COVID-19. The table came from immunoSEQ multiplex PCR; TCRdb's copy has only in-frame clones and leaves some out. The sample carries roughly 350,000 clones, about 90% recorded once. The specimen was peripheral blood. The receptors come from a woman in her 70s with COVID-19, enrolled during active disease.

The chain uses TRBV18 and TRBJ2-2, with 9 nucleotides matching TRBD2. Trimming cost V 6 bases and J 0 bases; bases outside gene matches: 8. The CDR3 runs 17 residues. Germline loops: CDR1 KGHSH, CDR2 LQKENI. Here the CDR3 DNA reads TGTGCCAGCTCGCCGGCGGGAGGGGGATCGAACACCGGGGAGCTGTTTTTT. Encoded protein: CASSPAGGGSNTGELFF.

The chain carries TRBV2 and TRBJ1-3; D remains ambiguous. The CDR3 runs to 14 residues. From germline, CDR1 is SNHLY and CDR2 FYNNEI. Trimming stripped 6 bases from V and 4 bases from J, with 13 bases between. The CDR3 here is CASRDKSEGNTIYF. CDR3 nucleotides: TGTGCCAGCAGAGACAAGTCGGAAGGAAACACCATATATTTT.

J is TRBJ2-1 and V is TRBV5-1; D remains unclear. The CDR3 has 13 residues. CDR1 is SGHRS, CDR2 YFSETQ, per germline. Trimming pared 2 bases from V and 12 bases from J, leaving 15 bases between. DNA of the CDR3: TGCGCCAGCAGCTTCGGCCCGGCGGAGATGCAGTTCTTC. It encodes CASSFGPAEMQFF.

The J gene is TRBJ2-1, the V gene TRBV28, with 7 bases lining up with TRBD2. This CDR3 region has 14 residues. The trim removed 5 bases at V and 12 bases at J, leaving 13 bases unmatched. Germline CDR1 reads MDHEN; CDR2 reads SYDVKM. The CDR3 sequence is CASSPRTSSRAQFF. The DNA for the CDR3 is TGTGCCAGCAGTCCCCGGACTAGTAGCCGGGCGCAGTTCTTC.

The chain has TRBV19 and TRBJ1-1; unclear D gene. Trimming took 6 bases from V and 4 from J, leaving 9 bases between them. Germline-derived CDR1 and CDR2 are LNHDA and SQIVND (reference sequence). This CDR3 is 12 amino acids long. The CDR3 is CASRPGSTEAFF. The CDR3 DNA follows: TGTGCCAGTAGGCCGGGGAGCACTGAAGCTTTCTTT. Full variable domain (rest looked up from reference TRBV19 and TRBJ1-1): DGGITQSPKYLFRKEGQNVTLSCEQNLNHDAMYWYRQDPGQGLRLIYYSQIVNDFQKGDIAEGYSVSREKKESFPLTVTSAQKNPTAFYLCASRPGSTEAFFGQGTRLTVV.

This sequence joins TRBV29-1 and TRBJ1-2; TRBD1 might be the D (5 bases). CDR3 length equals 12 residues. The germline V and J ends were trimmed by 0 bases and 4 bases, with 6 bases remaining between them. Germline loops: CDR1 SQVTM, CDR2 ANQGSEA. The CDR3 coding sequence is TGCAGCGTTGAAGACAGGGTCTATGGCTACACCTTC. Its translation is CSVEDRVYGYTF.

V is TRBV28 and J is TRBJ1-5; D is undetermined. Germline CDR1 reads MDHEN; CDR2 reads SYDVKM. The CDR3 runs 16 residues. V was clipped by 4 bases and J by 0 bases, with 13 bases between them. CDR3: CASSSIDRDSNQPQHF. The CDR3 nucleotides read TGTGCCAGCAGTTCAATTGACCGGGATAGCAATCAGCCCCAGCATTTT.

J is TRBJ2-4 and V is TRBV3-1 (or the pseudogene TRBV3-2); weak D call: TRBD2 (5 bases). CDR3 length: 17 amino acids. V gave up 7 bases and J gave up 3 bases, with 22 bases separating them. Per the germline V gene, CDR1 is LGHDT and CDR2 is YNNKEL (reference sequence). CDR3 in amino acids: CASTRSAGREDKNIQYF. DNA for the CDR3: TGTGCCAGCACGCGGTCGGCCGGCCGGGAAGACAAAAACATTCAGTACTTC.

The sample holds a few counts of this clone. The chain recombines TRBV30 with TRBJ1-2; D unclear. From germline, CDR1 is GTSNPN and CDR2 SVGIG (reference sequence). There are 14 residues in the CDR3. Trimming pared 2 bases from V and 3 bases from J, leaving 13 bases between. In DNA, the CDR3 is TGTGCCTGGAGTAAGGAGCGTTTCTACTATGGCTACACCTTC. Translation gives CAWSKERFYYGYTF.

V and J are TRBV6-5 and TRBJ1-2, with 9 positions matching TRBD1. The V gene's germline CDR1 is MNHEY and CDR2 SVGAGI. The CDR3 spans 12 residues. Trimming took 6 bases from V and 8 from J; bases not matched to a gene: 4. CDR3 in amino acids: CASRGQGPGYTF. For the CDR3, the DNA is TGTGCCAGCAGGGGACAGGGCCCCGGCTACACCTTC.

The chain carries TRBV10-2 and TRBJ1-1; 8 bases fit TRBD1. This CDR3 has 16 residues. J gave up 0 bases and V 10 bases, and 13 bases lay outside the gene matches. Per the germline V gene, CDR1 is WSHSY and CDR2 is SAAADI. CDR3: CATEDRGFWVNTEAFF. In nucleotides, the CDR3 is TGCGCCACCGAAGACAGGGGATTTTGGGTGAACACTGAAGCTTTCTTT.

The chain employs TRBV6-5 and TRBJ1-5; D is undetermined. V lost 6 bases and J lost 5, with 2 bases in between. The CDR3 has 10 amino acids. Germline V lookup: CDR1 MNHEY, CDR2 SVGAGI. The CDR3 here is CASSDQPQHF. CDR3 DNA: TGTGCCAGCAGCGATCAGCCCCAGCATTTT.

This chain uses TRBV2 with TRBJ1-3; possibly TRBD1 for D (5 bases). The ends were cut back, 6 bases at V and 0 bases at J, with 12 bases in the middle. Germline V gene sequence: CDR1 SNHLY, CDR2 FYNNEI. The CDR3 length is 15 residues. DNA of the CDR3: TGTGCCAGCAGGGGGGGGTTGAGCTCTGGAAACACCATATATTTT. Encoded protein: CASRGGLSSGNTIYF.

This chain connects TRBV6-5 to TRBJ1-2; weak D call: TRBD1 (6 bases). The germline V gene encodes CDR1 MNHEY and CDR2 SVGAGI. Trimming took 5 bases from V and 8 from J, leaving 15 bases between them. This CDR3 comprises 13 residues. CDR3 in DNA: TGTGCCAGCAGTCCCCCAGGGACAAAAGGCTACACCTTC. It encodes CASSPPGTKGYTF.

The chain couples TRBV18 to TRBJ1-1, with a tentative D call TRBD1 (5 bases). CDR3 length equals 17 residues. Germline V gene data show CDR1 as KGHSH and CDR2 as LQKENI. V was shortened by 0 bases and J by 5 bases, with 19 bases between the two germline ends. This CDR3 is CASSPPIRNKGTTEAFF. The CDR3 DNA reads as TGTGCCAGCTCACCACCGATCCGGAATAAGGGGACTACTGAAGCTTTCTTT.

As for this clone: The junction does not match germline at one end; this may be a read error. This chain links TRBV9 with TRBJ1-3; D is uncertain. In germline, CDR1 is SGDLS, CDR2 YYNGEE. The CDR3 sequence is 14 residues long. The CDR3 nucleotides are TGTGTCAGCAGCGCTACTGTGACAGGAAACACCATATATTTT. Its translation: CVSSATVTGNTIYF.

J is TRBJ1-5 and V is TRBV6-5, with D possibly matching TRBD1 (5 bases). V dropped 6 bases and J dropped 6 bases, with 15 bases sitting between them. The CDR3 has 14 residues. The V gene's germline CDR1 is MNHEY and CDR2 SVGAGI. The DNA for the CDR3 is TGTGCCAGCAGGAGTTGGGGCATGGGTCAGCCCCAGCATTTT. Translated, it gives CASRSWGMGQPQHF.

The V call is TRBV10-2, the J call TRBJ1-1, with D perhaps matching TRBD1 (6 bases). V gave up 6 bases and J gave up 0 bases, with 8 bases separating them. Looked up from germline, CDR1 is WSHSY and CDR2 is SAAADI. CDR3 length: 13 residues. The CDR3 sequence is CASSGQMNTEAFF. The CDR3 coding sequence is TGCGCCAGCAGCGGACAGATGAACACTGAAGCTTTCTTT.

This clone was detected only once. The chain employs TRBV5-6 and TRBJ1-2; TRBD1 aligns across 9 bases. Germline trimming cut 2 bases from V and 8 bases from J; bases unmatched to any gene: 4. The length of the CDR3 is 13 residues. The V gene's germline CDR1 is SGHDT and CDR2 YYEEEE. CDR3 sequence: CASSFTGGWGYTF. CDR3 DNA: TGTGCCAGCAGCTTTACAGGGGGCTGGGGCTACACCTTC.

The chain combines TRBV24-1 with TRBJ2-7, with a tentative D call TRBD1 (5 bases). V dropped 3 bases and J dropped 5 bases, with 16 bases sitting between them. Germline CDR1 reads KGHDR; CDR2 reads SFDVKD. The CDR3 covers 15 residues. The chain's CDR3 is CATSDPQGGVHEQYF. The DNA of the CDR3 is TGTGCCACCAGTGATCCCCAGGGTGGAGTCCACGAGCAGTACTTC.

This clone was recorded only once. The genes are TRBV5-1 and TRBJ2-3; D possibly corresponds to TRBD1 (6 bases). The V and J ends lost 4 bases and 5 bases respectively, with 14 bases between them. Germline CDR1 and CDR2: SGHRS and YFSETQ. This CDR3 is built from 14 residues. CDR3: CASSQSGRGDTQYF. In nucleotides, the CDR3 is TGCGCCAGCAGCCAGAGTGGCAGGGGAGATACGCAGTATTTT.